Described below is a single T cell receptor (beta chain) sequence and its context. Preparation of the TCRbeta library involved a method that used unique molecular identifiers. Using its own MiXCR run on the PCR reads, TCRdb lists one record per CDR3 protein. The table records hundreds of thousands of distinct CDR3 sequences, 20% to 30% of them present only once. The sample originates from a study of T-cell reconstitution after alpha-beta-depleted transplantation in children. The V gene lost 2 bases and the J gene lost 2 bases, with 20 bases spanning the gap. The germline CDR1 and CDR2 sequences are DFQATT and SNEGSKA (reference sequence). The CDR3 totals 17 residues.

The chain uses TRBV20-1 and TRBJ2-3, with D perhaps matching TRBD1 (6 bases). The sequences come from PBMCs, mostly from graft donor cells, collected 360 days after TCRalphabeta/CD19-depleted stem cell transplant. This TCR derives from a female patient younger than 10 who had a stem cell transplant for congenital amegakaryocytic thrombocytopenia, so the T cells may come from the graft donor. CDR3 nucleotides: TGCAGTGCTAGATCTAGCCGACAGGTTATATTCACAGATACGCAGTATTTT. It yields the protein CSARSSRQVIFTDTQYF.